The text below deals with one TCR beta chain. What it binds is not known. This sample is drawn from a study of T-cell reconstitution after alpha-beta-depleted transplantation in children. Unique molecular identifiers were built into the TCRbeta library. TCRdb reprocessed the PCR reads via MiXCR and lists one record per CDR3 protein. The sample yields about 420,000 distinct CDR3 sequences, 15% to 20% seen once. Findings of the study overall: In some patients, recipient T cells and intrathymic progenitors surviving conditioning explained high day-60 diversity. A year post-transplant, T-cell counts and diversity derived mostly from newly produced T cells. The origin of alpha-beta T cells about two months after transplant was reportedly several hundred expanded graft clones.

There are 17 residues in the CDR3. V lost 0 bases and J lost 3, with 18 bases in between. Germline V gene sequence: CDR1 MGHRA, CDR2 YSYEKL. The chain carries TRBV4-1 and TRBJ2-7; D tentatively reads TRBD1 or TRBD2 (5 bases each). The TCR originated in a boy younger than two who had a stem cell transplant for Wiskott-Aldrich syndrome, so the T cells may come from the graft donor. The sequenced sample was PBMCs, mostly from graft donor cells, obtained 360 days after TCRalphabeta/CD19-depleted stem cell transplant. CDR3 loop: CASSQEGTGYTLYEQYF. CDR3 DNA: TGCGCCAGCAGCCAAGAAGGGACGGGGTATACCCTCTACGAGCAGTACTTC.